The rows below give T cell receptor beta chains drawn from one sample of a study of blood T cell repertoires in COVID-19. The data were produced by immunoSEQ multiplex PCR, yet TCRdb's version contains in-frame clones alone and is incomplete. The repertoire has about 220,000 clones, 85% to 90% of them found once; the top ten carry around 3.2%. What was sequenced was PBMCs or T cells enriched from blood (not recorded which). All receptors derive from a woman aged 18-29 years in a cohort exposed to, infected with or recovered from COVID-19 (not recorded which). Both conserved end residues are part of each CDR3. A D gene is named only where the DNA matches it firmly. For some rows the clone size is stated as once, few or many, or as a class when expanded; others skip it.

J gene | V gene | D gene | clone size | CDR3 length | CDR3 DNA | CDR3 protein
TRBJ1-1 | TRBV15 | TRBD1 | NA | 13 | TGTGCCACCAGCATGGGGACAGCCACTGAAGCTTTCTTT | CATSMGTATEAFF
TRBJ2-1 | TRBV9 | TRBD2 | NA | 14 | TGTGCCAGCAGCGAGAGGGACTATTACAATGAGCAGTTCTTC | CASSERDYYNEQFF
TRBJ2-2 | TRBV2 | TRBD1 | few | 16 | TGTGCCAGCAATCTGGGACAGGGGGCGAACACCGGGGAGCTGTTTTTT | CASNLGQGANTGELFF
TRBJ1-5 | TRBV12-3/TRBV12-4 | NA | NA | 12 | TGTGCCAGCAGTTTACTTTCCCAGCCCCAGCATTTT | CASSLLSQPQHF
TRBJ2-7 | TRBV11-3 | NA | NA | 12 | TGTGCCAGCAGCCCCCAGGGCGGCGAGCAGTACTTC | CASSPQGGEQYF
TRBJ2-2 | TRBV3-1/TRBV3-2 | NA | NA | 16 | TGTGCCAGCAGCCAGGAGGCGGCTGCGAACACCGGGGAGCTGTTTTTT | CASSQEAAANTGELFF
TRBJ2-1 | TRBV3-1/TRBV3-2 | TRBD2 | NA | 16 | TGTGCCAGCAGCGCTGCTAGCGGCTGGACCCACAATGAGCAGTTCTTC | CASSAASGWTHNEQFF
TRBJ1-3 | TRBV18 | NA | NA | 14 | TGTGCCAGCTCACAGATCGGTTTGAGAAACACCATATATTTT | CASSQIGLRNTIYF
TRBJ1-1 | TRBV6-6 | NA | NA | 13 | TGTGCCAGCAGTTACCTGGGGCTGTCTGAAGCTTTCTTT | CASSYLGLSEAFF
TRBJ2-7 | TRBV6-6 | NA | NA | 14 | TGTGCCAGCAGGCGACAGGAAAGGACCTACGAGCAGTACTTC | CASRRQERTYEQYF
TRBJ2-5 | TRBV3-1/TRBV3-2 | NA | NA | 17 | TGTGCCAGCAGCCAAGGATGGGGGGAGCCCGTCCAAGAGACCCAGTACTTC | CASSQGWGEPVQETQYF
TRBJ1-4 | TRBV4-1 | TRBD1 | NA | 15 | TGCGCCAGCAGCCTGACAGGGGGCTCTGGTGAAAAACTGTTTTTT | CASSLTGGSGEKLFF
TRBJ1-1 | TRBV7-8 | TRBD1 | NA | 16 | TGTGCCAGCAGCCTCCCATCGACAGGGGCGGGAACTGAAGCTTTCTTT | CASSLPSTGAGTEAFF
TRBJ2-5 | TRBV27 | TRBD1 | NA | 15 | TGTGCCAGCAGTCCGAGGACAGGGGCGAGAGAGACCCAGTACTTC | CASSPRTGARETQYF
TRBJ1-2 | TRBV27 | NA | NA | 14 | TGTGCCAGCAGTTTATCGGCGGGGAACTATGGCTACACCTTC | CASSLSAGNYGYTF
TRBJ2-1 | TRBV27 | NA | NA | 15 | TGTGCCAGCACCCTGACGACCTCCGGGTCCAATGAGCAGTTCTTC | CASTLTTSGSNEQFF
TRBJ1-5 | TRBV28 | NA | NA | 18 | TGTGCCAGCAGCCAAACTCATCGGGCGGGGCATGTTGATCAGCCCCAGCATTTT | CASSQTHRAGHVDQPQHF
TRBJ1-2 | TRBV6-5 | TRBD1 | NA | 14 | TGTGCCAGCAGTCCGGAGGAGGGGGCCTATGGCTACACCTTC | CASSPEEGAYGYTF
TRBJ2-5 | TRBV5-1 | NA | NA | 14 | TGCGCCAGCAGCTTGGAGGGGTTTCTGGAGACCCAGTACTTC | CASSLEGFLETQYF
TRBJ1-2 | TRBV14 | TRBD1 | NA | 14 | TGTGCCAGCACCCAGAGCAGGGGGGCCTATGGCTACACCTTC | CASTQSRGAYGYTF
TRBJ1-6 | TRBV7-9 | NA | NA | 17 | TGTGCCAGCAGCTCCGATCGAAGGGGATTCTATAATTCACCCCTCCACTTT | CASSSDRRGFYNSPLHF
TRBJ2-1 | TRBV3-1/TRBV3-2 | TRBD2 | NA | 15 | TGTGCCAGCAGTACTAGCGGGAGCTCTAGCGATGAGCAGTTCTTC | CASSTSGSSSDEQFF
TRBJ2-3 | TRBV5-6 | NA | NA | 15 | TGTGCCAGCAGCTTTCAGGGGACGGACACAGATACGCAGTATTTT | CASSFQGTDTDTQYF
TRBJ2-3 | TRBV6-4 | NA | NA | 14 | TGTGCCAGCAGTGTCTCCGCGTCTGCAGATACGCAGTATTTT | CASSVSASADTQYF
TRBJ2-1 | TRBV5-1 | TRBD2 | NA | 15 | TGCGCCAGCAGCTGGACTAGCGGGGGTTCAGGCGAGCAGTTCTTC | CASSWTSGGSGEQFF
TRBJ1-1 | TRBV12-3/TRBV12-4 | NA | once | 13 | TGTGCCAGCAGTTTACAGGGTGCCACTGAAGCTTTCTTT | CASSLQGATEAFF
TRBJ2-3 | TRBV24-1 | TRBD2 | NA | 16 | TGTGCCACCAGTGTCTCCTTGGGGGGGAGCACAGATACGCAGTATTTT | CATSVSLGGSTDTQYF
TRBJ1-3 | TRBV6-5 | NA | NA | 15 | TGTGCCAGCAGTTACGGACAGACCTCTGGAAACACCATATATTTT | CASSYGQTSGNTIYF
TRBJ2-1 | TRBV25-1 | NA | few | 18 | TGTGCCAGCAGTGTCTCGGGACTTTCAAAAATTCCCTACAATGAGCAGTTCTTC | CASSVSGLSKIPYNEQFF
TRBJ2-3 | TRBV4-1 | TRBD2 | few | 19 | TGCGCCAGCAGCCTCTCGGAGGCTAGCGGGCGGTTAAGCACAGATACGCAGTATTTT | CASSLSEASGRLSTDTQYF
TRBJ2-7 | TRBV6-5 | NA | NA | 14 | TGTGCCAGCAGTAGACTTTACCGACAGTACGAGCAGTACTTC | CASSRLYRQYEQYF